The 32 T cell receptor beta chains in this list originate from one sample, sequenced in a study of Graves' ophthalmopathy and Graves' hyperthyroidism. The study amplified TCR beta CDR3 regions using RNA transcripts. The authors performed first-round RT-PCR with HTBI primers and then a second-round multiplex PCR. TCRdb fed the multiplex PCR reads into MiXCR, producing one record per CDR3 protein. The sample comprises about 590,000 distinct CDR3 sequences, about 35% of which are singletons, and 4% to 5% rests with the top ten. The sample taken for sequencing was peripheral blood or thyroid tissue (not recorded which). These receptors all stem from an adult man with Graves' hyperthyroidism.

The V call is TRBV29-1, the J call TRBJ2-2, with D possibly being TRBD2 (6 bases). This CDR3 spans 13 amino acids. The germline V gene has CDR1 SQVTM and CDR2 ANQGSEA. V was shortened by 4 bases and J by 5 bases, with 11 bases between the two germline ends. The CDR3 loop reads CSVGGGMTGELFF. The CDR3 DNA is TGCAGCGTTGGTGGGGGGATGACCGGGGAGCTGTTTTTT.

This clonotype was observed a few times. The chain carries TRBV7-9 and TRBJ2-2, with TRBD1 as a possible D gene (6 bases). This CDR3 is 16 amino acids long. CDR1 and CDR2 from the germline V gene are SEHNR and FQNEAQ (reference sequence). Trimming cost V 0 bases and J 2 bases, with 10 bases left between them. CDR3 sequence: CASSLARGGNTGELFF. CDR3 DNA: TGTGCCAGCAGCTTAGCGCGAGGGGGTAACACCGGGGAGCTGTTTTTT.

The genes are TRBV7-2 and TRBJ2-7, with D perhaps matching TRBD1 or TRBD2 (5 bases each). V shed 6 bases and J shed 6 bases, with 18 bases lying between them. CDR3 length: 14 amino acids. CDR1 SGHTA and CDR2 FQGNSA come from the germline V gene. This CDR3 reads CASSLMGVGSEQYF. The CDR3 region has the DNA TGTGCCAGCAGTTTAATGGGGGTCGGATCCGAGCAGTACTTC.

This clonotype appeared many times. The V gene is TRBV5-8, the J gene TRBJ2-5, with D perhaps being TRBD1 or TRBD2 (5 bases each). V was cut by 0 bases and J by 3 bases, with 12 bases left in between. The V gene's germline CDR1 is SGHTS and CDR2 YDEGEE. The CDR3 has 15 residues. The chain's CDR3 is CASSLAGRREETQYF. CDR3 DNA sequence: TGTGCCAGCAGCTTGGCGGGACGGAGAGAAGAGACCCAGTACTTC.

The chain recombines TRBV5-6 with TRBJ2-2, with D perhaps matching TRBD1 (5 bases). V was cut by 3 bases and J by 6 bases, with 9 bases left in between. The CDR3 is made up of 13 amino acids. Germline CDR1 and CDR2: SGHDT and YYEEEE. For the CDR3, the DNA is TGTGCCAGCAGCTCCAGGGCCGCCGGGGAGCTGTTTTTT. Its protein is CASSSRAAGELFF.

This chain connects TRBV20-1 to TRBJ2-7, with 9 bases identical to TRBD2. Trimming removed 2 bases from V and 3 bases from J; junction bases left unmatched: 8. This CDR3 spans 15 amino acids. Per the germline V gene, CDR1 is DFQATT and CDR2 is SNEGSKA (reference sequence). This chain's CDR3 is CSARKRGLARYEQYF. The CDR3 nucleotides read TGCAGTGCTAGAAAGCGGGGACTAGCCCGCTACGAGCAGTACTTC.

The V call is TRBV20-1, the J call TRBJ2-6; no clear D. This CDR3 is built from 14 residues. Trimming removed 0 bases at V and 5 bases at J, with 8 bases between. Germline V gene lookup returns CDR1 DFQATT and CDR2 SNEGSKA (reference sequence). The CDR3 loop reads CSAREAVRANVLTF. CDR3 nucleotide sequence: TGCAGTGCTAGAGAGGCGGTAAGGGCCAACGTCCTGACTTTC.

This clonotype turned up a few times. In nucleotides, the CDR3 is TGTGCCAGCAGCCCACGAAGCCCGCAATCTGGGGCCAACGTCCTGACTTTC. Amino acids: CASSPRSPQSGANVLTF. This chain links TRBV6-6 with TRBJ2-6, with D hard to call. Between the trimmed V and J ends, which lost 6 bases and 1 base, there was a span of 16 bases. Germline V CDR1 and CDR2: MNHNY, SVGAGI (reference sequence). CDR3 length equals 17 residues.

The V and J genes are TRBV7-6 and TRBJ2-7; 7 nucleotides line up with TRBD2. CDR3 length equals 17 residues. V dropped 0 bases and J dropped 2; count of bases not matched to a gene: 10. CDR1 SGHVS and CDR2 FNYEAQ come from the germline V gene. The CDR3 nucleotides are TGTGCCAGCAGCTTAGCACAGACGGGAGGCTACACCTACGAGCAGTACTTC. This translates into CASSLAQTGGYTYEQYF. The whole variable domain, remainder taken from reference TRBV7-6 and TRBJ2-7, is GAGVSQSPRYKVTKRGQDVALRCDPISGHVSLYWYRQALGQGPEFLTYFNYEAQQDKSGLPNDRFSAERPEGSISTLTIQRTEQRDSAMYRCASSLAQTGGYTYEQYFGPGTRLTVT.

The sample holds many counts of this clonotype. The rearrangement links TRBV19 to TRBJ1-6; TRBD1 might be the D (6 bases). Trimming removed 1 base at V and 7 bases at J, with 8 bases between. Germline lookup yields CDR1 LNHDA and CDR2 SQIVND (reference sequence). This CDR3 has 14 residues. CDR3 coding DNA: TGTGCCAGTAGTATAGGAGGGGGGAATTCACCCCTCCACTTT. It codes for CASSIGGGNSPLHF. Drawing the rest from reference TRBV19 and TRBJ1-6, the complete variable domain is DGGITQSPKYLFRKEGQNVTLSCEQNLNHDAMYWYRQDPGQGLRLIYYSQIVNDFQKGDIAEGYSVSREKKESFPLTVTSAQKNPTAFYLCASSIGGGNSPLHFGNGTRLTVT.

Points on this clonotype: The CDR3 carries no conserved terminal phenylalanine or tryptophan, so it likely arises from a read error. The limits of the CDR3 on the DNA are not certain, so only TCRdb's listed CDR3 is given. The gene calls are TRBV7-2 and TRBJ1-6; the table's D call, TRBD1, has no DNA check behind it. The germline V gene has CDR1 SGHTA and CDR2 FQGNSA. The CDR3 is 10 residues long, ends included. This CDR3 reads CASSVNTYRV.

This clonotype appeared once. The junction departs from germline at one end; a sequencing error may be responsible. This chain joins TRBV10-3 and TRBJ1-2, with TRBD1 matching 12 bases. This CDR3 is built from 11 residues. Germline V gives CDR1 ENHRY, CDR2 SYGVKD. This CDR3 reads CAITGQGAGVF. The CDR3 nucleotides are TGTGCCATCACGGGACAGGGGGCGGGGGTCTTC.

This clonotype was counted at least ten times. The chain has TRBV5-1 and TRBJ1-2; D possibly corresponds to TRBD1 (5 bases). Trimming pared 0 bases from V and 8 bases from J, leaving 17 bases between. The CDR3 loop spans 15 amino acids. Germline CDR1 is SGHRS and CDR2 is YFSETQ. DNA for the CDR3: TGCGCCAGCAGCTTGGGGCCCGGCAGGGAGGACGGCTACACCTTC. Its translation is CASSLGPGREDGYTF.

V is TRBV20-1 and J is TRBJ1-2, with D tentatively TRBD1 (6 bases). V shed 6 bases and J shed 5 bases, with 19 bases lying between them. Germline CDR1 and CDR2: DFQATT and SNEGSKA (reference sequence). The CDR3 has 14 amino acids. The CDR3: CSASRTDTQYGYTF. The CDR3 bases are TGCAGTGCCAGTCGGACAGATACGCAGTATGGCTACACCTTC.

The count of this clonotype is one. J is TRBJ2-2 and V is TRBV2, with D maybe TRBD2 (5 bases). The ends were cut back, 11 bases at V and 8 bases at J, with 15 bases in the middle. This CDR3 is 12 amino acids long. Germline lookup yields CDR1 SNHLY and CDR2 FYNNEI. The CDR3 DNA reads TGTGCCGTCGACCTCCCGGGAGGGGAGCTGTTTTTT. Amino acid sequence: CAVDLPGGELFF. Supplemented by reference TRBV2 and TRBJ2-2, the full variable domain reads EPEVTQTPSHQVTQMGQEVILRCVPISNHLYFYWYRQILGQKVEFLVSFYNNEISEKSEIFDDQFSVERPDGSNFTLKIRSTKLEDSAMYFCAVDLPGGELFFGEGSRLTVL.

This clonotype has ten or more counts. It may be a read error: a sequence one base away is much more abundant. The rearrangement joins TRBV10-3 to TRBJ1-5; a weak D match, TRBD1 (6 bases). The CDR3 totals 13 residues. CDR1 is ENHRY, CDR2 SYGVKD, per germline. The germline V and J ends were trimmed by 10 bases and 4 bases, with 14 bases remaining between them. The CDR3 loop is CASRVQGNQPQHF. The CDR3 DNA sequence: TGTGCCAGCAGAGTACAGGGAAATCAGCCCCAGCATTTT.

This clonotype was counted ten times or more. J is TRBJ1-4 and V is TRBV9; D is possibly TRBD1 (5 bases). CDR3 length equals 14 residues. Trimming removed 4 bases from V and 0 bases from J, with 7 bases in between. Per the germline V gene, CDR1 is SGDLS and CDR2 is YYNGEE. The DNA of the CDR3 is TGTGCCAGCAGCCTGACAGCAACTAATGAAAAACTGTTTTTT. Its translation: CASSLTATNEKLFF.

This clonotype came up many times. V is TRBV5-1 and J is TRBJ1-1; D possibly corresponds to TRBD1 (6 bases). The CDR3 extends over 14 amino acids. With 0 bases removed from V and 7 bases from J, the gap between germline ends came to 13 bases. Germline CDR1 reads SGHRS; CDR2 reads YFSETQ. The CDR3 region is CASSLAAGTSEAFF. The CDR3 bases are TGCGCCAGCAGCTTGGCGGCCGGGACAAGTGAAGCTTTCTTT.

This clonotype was observed a single time. This sequence joins TRBV5-1 and TRBJ2-7; D unresolved. The CDR3 is 15 residues long. Germline CDR1 reads SGHRS; CDR2 reads YFSETQ. V was shortened by 0 bases and J by 7 bases, with 17 bases between the two germline ends. The CDR3 protein is CASSLELADYNEQYF. The DNA for the CDR3 is TGCGCCAGCAGCTTGGAGTTGGCGGATTACAATGAGCAGTACTTC.

The chain links TRBV7-2 to TRBJ2-1; the match to TRBD2 covers 11 bases. The V gene's germline CDR1 is SGHTA and CDR2 FQGNSA. The CDR3 loop spans 16 amino acids. The trim removed 5 bases at V and 0 bases at J, leaving 3 bases unmatched. The CDR3 region is CASSISGRASYNEQFF. CDR3 nucleotide sequence: TGTGCCAGCAGCATTAGCGGGAGGGCCTCCTACAATGAGCAGTTCTTC.

The rearrangement links TRBV20-1 to TRBJ2-3, with 9 bases lining up with TRBD1. V was clipped by 0 bases and J by 6 bases; unmatched bases: 4. The CDR3 runs to 14 residues. Germline V gene lookup returns CDR1 DFQATT and CDR2 SNEGSKA (reference sequence). The CDR3 DNA is TGCAGTGCTAGAGAATATGGGACAGGGGATACGCAGTATTTT. This codes for CSAREYGTGDTQYF.

V gene TRBV4-1 combines with J gene TRBJ1-2; 9 bases fit TRBD1. The CDR3 is made up of 15 amino acids. CDR1 is MGHRA and CDR2 is YSYEKL in the germline V gene. Trimming cost V 1 base and J 6 bases; bases outside gene matches: 6. The CDR3 region is CASSQVRDRVDGYTF. CDR3 sequence (DNA): TGCGCCAGCAGCCAAGTCCGGGACAGGGTGGATGGCTACACCTTC.

This clonotype was detected ten times or more. The chain uses TRBV20-1 and TRBJ1-4, with D hard to call. Germline-derived CDR1 and CDR2 are DFQATT and SNEGSKA (reference sequence). V lost 0 bases to trimming and J lost 6 bases, with 14 bases between them. The CDR3 is made up of 15 amino acids. The CDR3 region has the DNA TGCAGTGCTAGAGACGACAATCACGGCCATGAAAAACTGTTTTTT. This gives the protein CSARDDNHGHEKLFF.

A few counts support this clonotype. The rearrangement uses TRBV7-3 and TRBJ2-7; D remains unclear. The tail of the sequence fits TRBJ2-1 better, so the J call may be wrong. The CDR3 length is 12 residues. Germline lookup yields CDR1 SGHTA and CDR2 FQGTGA. The CDR3 loop reads CASSPNSGEQFF. As DNA, the CDR3 is TGTGCCAGCAGCCCCAACAGTGGTGAGCAGTTCTTC.

This clonotype was seen a few times. The rearrangement joins TRBV18 to TRBJ1-5, with 7 positions matching TRBD1. V shed 3 bases, J shed 4 bases, and the junction held 6 bases outside the gene matches. CDR1 is KGHSH and CDR2 is LQKENI in the germline V gene. CDR3 size: 15 residues. The CDR3 is CASSPGARGNQPQHF. The CDR3 nucleotides are TGTGCCAGCTCACCGGGGGCCAGGGGGAATCAGCCCCAGCATTTT. The full variable domain, in which reference TRBV18 and TRBJ1-5 provide the parts outside the CDR3, is NAGVMQNPRHLVRRRGQEARLRCSPMKGHSHVYWYRQLPEEGLKFMVYLQKENIIDESGMPKERFSAEFPKEGPSILRIQQVVRGDSAAYFCASSPGARGNQPQHFGDGTRLSIL.

This clonotype has just a few counts. The chain links TRBV12-3 or TRBV12-4 to TRBJ2-5, with D perhaps assigned TRBD1 or TRBD2 (5 bases each). This CDR3 is 16 amino acids long. V lost 2 bases and J 5 bases, leaving 18 bases between the germline ends. The CDR3 loop is CASSLMGPRRAETQYF. The CDR3 DNA is TGTGCCAGCAGTTTAATGGGGCCCCGGCGGGCTGAGACCCAGTACTTC.

The V call is TRBV14, the J call TRBJ2-7, with D perhaps matching TRBD2 (6 bases). Germline V lookup: CDR1 SGHDN, CDR2 FVKESK. V shed 2 bases and J shed 0 bases, with 14 bases lying between them. The CDR3 runs to 16 residues. The CDR3 here is CASSQLWGDFSYEQYF. As DNA, the CDR3 is TGTGCCAGCAGCCAATTATGGGGGGACTTCTCCTACGAGCAGTACTTC.

This clonotype showed up many times. The chain recombines TRBV13 with TRBJ1-3, with 7 bases fitting TRBD1. The V gene end was trimmed by 5 bases and the J gene end by 2 bases; junction bases not matched to a gene: 9. The CDR3 is 16 amino acids. Looked up from germline, CDR1 is PRHDT and CDR2 is FYEKMQ (reference sequence). CDR3 nucleotide sequence: TGTGCCAGCAGCCTCCTCGGGGACAGAACTGGAAACACCATATATTTT. Encoded protein: CASSLLGDRTGNTIYF.

V and J are TRBV27 and TRBJ1-2, with unresolved D. CDR1 is MNHEY, CDR2 SMNVEV, per germline (reference sequence). The CDR3 consists of 14 residues. V was clipped by 2 bases and J by 10 bases, with 17 bases between them. The CDR3 sequence is CASSLNRAPINYTF. The CDR3 DNA sequence: TGTGCCAGCAGTTTAAATCGGGCCCCTATTAACTACACCTTC.

This clonotype was seen many times. The chain uses TRBV7-2 and TRBJ2-7; D might be TRBD1 (5 bases). Trimming shortened V by 1 base and J by 3 bases, and 13 bases separated the two germline ends. Germline V gives CDR1 SGHTA, CDR2 FQGNSA. This CDR3 is built from 15 residues. In DNA, the CDR3 is TGTGCCAGCAGCTTAGTAAGGGGCCCCTTCTACGAGCAGTACTTC. Translating it yields CASSLVRGPFYEQYF.

The chain carries TRBV5-5 and TRBJ2-5; TRBD1 is a possible D gene (5 bases). The J call is doubtful: the DNA matches TRBJ2-1 better. CDR1 is SGHKS, CDR2 YYEKEE, per germline (reference sequence). The CDR3 has 15 residues. The CDR3 region has the DNA TGTGCCAGCAGCCCCGACAGACCAGCCTACAATGAGCAGTTCTTC. This sequence encodes CASSPDRPAYNEQFF.

This clonotype has at least ten counts. This chain joins TRBV6-1 and TRBJ2-7; no reliable D call. Per the germline V gene, CDR1 is MNHNS and CDR2 is SASEGT. The CDR3 is made up of 11 amino acids. Trimming pared 4 bases from V and 4 bases from J, leaving 5 bases between. CDR3 DNA: TGTGCCAGCAGTGCGATATACGAGCAGTACTTC. This encodes CASSAIYEQYF.